A single sample is the source of the 18 T cell receptor beta chains below, sequenced in a study of naive and memory T cell subsets. The beta constant-region primer was an equimolar mix of two oligonucleotides covering TRBC1 and TRBC2. The ligated cDNA underwent four PCR rounds using SP2 and nested alpha and beta constant-region primers. TCRdb reanalysed the UMI-ligation and nested PCR reads using MiXCR and keeps one entry per CDR3 protein. The data contain about 120,000 distinct CDR3 sequences, 36% of them seen just once; the ten biggest clones take up about 1%. What was sequenced was central memory CD4+ T cells from blood. The source of these receptors is a human donor in good health.

This clonotype was found a few times. The V and J genes are TRBV28 and TRBJ1-2, with no clear D. The germline V gene has CDR1 MDHEN and CDR2 SYDVKM. The CDR3 sequence is 12 residues long. The V and J ends lost 7 bases and 7 bases respectively, with 13 bases between them. CDR3 DNA: TGTGCCAGCACCCCCCGGTTCGGTGGCTACACCTTC. As protein: CASTPRFGGYTF.

V gene TRBV12-3 or TRBV12-4 combines with J gene TRBJ1-6; D gene uncertain. This CDR3 is 12 amino acids long. The ends were cut back, 1 base at V and 13 bases at J, with 8 bases in the middle. CDR3 protein: CASSLGDGPLHF. The CDR3 bases are TGTGCCAGCAGTTTAGGCGACGGGCCCCTCCACTTT.

The V gene is TRBV28, the J gene TRBJ2-7; D might be TRBD2 (5 bases). Germline V gives CDR1 MDHEN, CDR2 SYDVKM. V gave up 4 bases and J gave up 4 bases, with 20 bases separating them. This CDR3 is built from 16 residues. The CDR3 DNA reads TGTGCCAGCAGTTCCCAGGACTTACATCGGCTATACGAGCAGTACTTC. Residues: CASSSQDLHRLYEQYF.

The chain has TRBV7-3 and TRBJ2-3; 9 bases line up with TRBD1. V dropped 5 bases and J dropped 11; count of bases not matched to a gene: 5. The CDR3 consists of 12 residues. Looked up from germline, CDR1 is SGHTA and CDR2 is FQGTGA. CDR3 region: CASSVGQGMQYF. Written as DNA, the CDR3 is TGTGCCAGCAGCGTAGGACAGGGGATGCAGTATTTT.

The chain uses TRBV11-2 and TRBJ2-7, with unresolved D. Germline V CDR1 and CDR2: SGHAT, FQNNGV. The CDR3 has 13 amino acids. Trimming stripped 5 bases from V and 1 base from J, with 9 bases between. The CDR3 here is CASSPNDSYEQYF. CDR3 DNA: TGTGCCAGCAGCCCCAACGATTCCTACGAGCAGTACTTC.

The chain joins TRBV3-1 to TRBJ2-2, with D perhaps matching TRBD2 (6 bases). The CDR3 spans 13 residues. In germline, CDR1 is LGHDT, CDR2 YNNKEL (reference sequence). Trimming shortened V by 8 bases and J by 7 bases, and 14 bases separated the two germline ends. Here the CDR3 DNA reads TGTGCCAGCCTTGGGGACTCCCGCGGGGAGCTGTTTTTT. Translation: CASLGDSRGELFF.

This chain connects TRBV25-1 to TRBJ2-1; no firm D call. Germline V CDR1 and CDR2: MGHDK, SYGVNS. The CDR3 is 13 residues long. Trimming took 1 base from V and 5 from J, leaving 6 bases between them. The CDR3 sequence: CASSELGDNEQFF. In DNA form, the CDR3 reads TGTGCCAGCAGTGAATTGGGTGACAATGAGCAGTTCTTC. Variable domain in full (rest from reference TRBV25-1 and TRBJ2-1): EADIYQTPRYLVIGTGKKITLECSQTMGHDKMYWYQQDPGMELHLIHYSYGVNSTEKGDLSSESTVSRIRTEHFPLTLESARPSHTSQYLCASSELGDNEQFFGPGTRLTVL.

This chain links TRBV6-1 with TRBJ2-2, with D tentatively TRBD1 (5 bases). V was trimmed by 7 bases and J by 6 bases, leaving 24 bases between them. CDR3 size: 17 residues. CDR1 is MNHNS, CDR2 SASEGT, per germline. CDR3 sequence: CASKGPRIAIGSGELFF. The CDR3, as DNA: TGTGCCAGCAAGGGGCCTAGAATAGCAATCGGATCCGGGGAGCTGTTTTTT.

The sample holds a few counts of this clonotype. The chain couples TRBV29-1 to TRBJ1-1, with 7 bases that match TRBD1. V was pared by 5 bases and J by 1 base, with 7 bases of the junction left unmatched. The CDR3 loop spans 14 amino acids. From germline, CDR1 is SQVTM and CDR2 ANQGSEA. CDR3 protein: CSVNRAGGNTEAFF. DNA for the CDR3: TGCAGCGTTAACAGGGCAGGGGGGAACACTGAAGCTTTCTTT.

V is TRBV28 and J is TRBJ2-1; 8 nucleotides agree with TRBD2. CDR3 size: 14 residues. Germline CDR1 is MDHEN and CDR2 is SYDVKM. V shed 8 bases, J shed 8 bases, and the junction held 11 bases outside the gene matches. The CDR3 DNA reads as TGTGCCAGCTCAAACGGGAGGGTGGTACATGAGCAGTTCTTC. This translates into CASSNGRVVHEQFF.

This rearrangement joins TRBV18 to TRBJ2-1; D not certain. The V gene's germline CDR1 is KGHSH and CDR2 LQKENI. V shed 2 bases and J shed 3 bases, with 11 bases lying between them. The CDR3 length is 15 residues. CDR3 region: CASSPESAFYNEQFF. In nucleotides, the CDR3 is TGTGCCAGCTCACCAGAATCAGCCTTCTACAATGAGCAGTTCTTC.

This chain joins TRBV10-1 and TRBJ2-7, with 7 bases fitting TRBD1. The V and J ends lost 8 bases and 2 bases, in that order; junction bases with no gene match: 3. The CDR3 is 12 amino acids. Germline lookup yields CDR1 WNHNN and CDR2 SYGVQD (reference sequence). CDR3 nucleotides: TGCGCCAGCGGGACAGACGCCTACGAGCAGTACTTC. Its protein product is CASGTDAYEQYF.

This clonotype was counted between two and nine times. This rearrangement joins TRBV7-2 to TRBJ2-7; D may match TRBD1 or TRBD2 (5 bases each). V was clipped by 5 bases and J by 1 base, with 12 bases between them. CDR3 length: 14 residues. Germline assignment: CDR1 SGHTA and CDR2 FQGNSA. The CDR3 loop is CASSAWDGSYEQYF. CDR3 DNA sequence: TGTGCCAGCAGCGCATGGGACGGATCCTACGAGCAGTACTTC.

This clonotype was detected only a few times. J is TRBJ2-3 and V is TRBV6-6; TRBD2 aligns across 11 bases. Trimming cost V 5 bases and J 1 base; bases outside gene matches: 5. CDR3 size: 16 residues. Germline loops: CDR1 MNHNY, CDR2 SVGAGI (reference sequence). The CDR3 loop is CASSRVAGGGTDTQYF. The CDR3 nucleotides read TGTGCCAGCAGTCGTGTAGCGGGAGGGGGCACAGATACGCAGTATTTT.

The chain joins TRBV11-3 to TRBJ2-5; D uncertain. Germline assignment: CDR1 SGHNT and CDR2 YENEEA. The CDR3 covers 13 residues. V was pared by 1 base and J by 2 bases, with 5 bases between. CDR3 residues: CASSLGEQETQYF. The CDR3 DNA follows: TGTGCCAGCAGCTTAGGAGAACAAGAGACCCAGTACTTC.

V is TRBV24-1 and J is TRBJ2-3, with D possibly TRBD2 on 6 matching bases. This CDR3 has 16 amino acids. The germline V and J ends were trimmed by 2 bases and 2 bases, with 13 bases remaining between them. The germline V gene has CDR1 KGHDR and CDR2 SFDVKD. The CDR3 DNA reads TGTGCCACCAGTGATTCCGGACTACTCTTCACAGATACGCAGTATTTT. Its translation: CATSDSGLLFTDTQYF.

The rearrangement links TRBV5-1 to TRBJ2-3, with TRBD2 identical over 11 bases. The CDR3 is made up of 17 amino acids. Trimming took 2 bases from V and 2 from J; bases not matched to a gene: 7. Germline loops: CDR1 SGHRS, CDR2 YFSETQ. DNA for the CDR3: TGCGCCAGCAGCTTCTTAGCGGGAGGGCGGGCCACAGATACGCAGTATTTT. This sequence encodes CASSFLAGGRATDTQYF. Variable domain in full (rest from reference TRBV5-1 and TRBJ2-3): KAGVTQTPRYLIKTRGQQVTLSCSPISGHRSVSWYQQTPGQGLQFLFEYFSETQRNKGNFPGRFSGRQFSNSRSEMNVSTLELGDSALYLCASSFLAGGRATDTQYFGPGTRLTVL.

The V call is TRBV5-1, the J call TRBJ2-3; D gene ambiguous. The CDR3 totals 14 residues. V was clipped by 4 bases and J by 2 bases, with 11 bases between them. In germline, CDR1 is SGHRS, CDR2 YFSETQ. The CDR3 DNA is TGCGCCAGCAGCACCGGACCGTTCACAGATACGCAGTATTTT. Its protein is CASSTGPFTDTQYF.